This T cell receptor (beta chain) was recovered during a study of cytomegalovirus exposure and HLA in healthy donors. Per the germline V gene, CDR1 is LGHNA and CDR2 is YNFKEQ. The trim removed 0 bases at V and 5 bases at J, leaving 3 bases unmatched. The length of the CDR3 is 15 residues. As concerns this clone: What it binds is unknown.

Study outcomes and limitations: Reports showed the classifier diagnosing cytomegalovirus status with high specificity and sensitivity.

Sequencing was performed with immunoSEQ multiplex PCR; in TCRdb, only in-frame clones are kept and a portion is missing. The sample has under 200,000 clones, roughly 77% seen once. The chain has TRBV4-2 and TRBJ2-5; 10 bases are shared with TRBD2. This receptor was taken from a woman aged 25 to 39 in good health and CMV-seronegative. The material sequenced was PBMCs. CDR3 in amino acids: CASSQETSGEETQYF. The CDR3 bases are TGTGCCAGCAGCCAAGAAACTAGCGGGGAGGAGACCCAGTACTTC.